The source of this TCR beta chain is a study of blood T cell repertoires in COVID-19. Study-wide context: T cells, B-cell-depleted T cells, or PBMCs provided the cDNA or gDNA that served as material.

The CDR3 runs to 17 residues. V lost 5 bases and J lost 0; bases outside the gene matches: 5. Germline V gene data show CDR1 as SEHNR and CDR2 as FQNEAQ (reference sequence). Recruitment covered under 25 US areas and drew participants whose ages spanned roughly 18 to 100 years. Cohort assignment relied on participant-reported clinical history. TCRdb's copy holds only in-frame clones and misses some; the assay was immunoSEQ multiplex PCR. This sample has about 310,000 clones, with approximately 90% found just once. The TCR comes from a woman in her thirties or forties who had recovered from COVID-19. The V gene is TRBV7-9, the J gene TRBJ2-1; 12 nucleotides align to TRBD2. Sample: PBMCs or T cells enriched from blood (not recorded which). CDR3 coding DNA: TGTGCCAGCAGCCCCCGGACTAGCGGGGTCTCCTACAATGAGCAGTTCTTC. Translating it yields CASSPRTSGVSYNEQFF.